The 2 T cell receptor beta chains below all came from one sample that was sequenced in a study of blood T cells in healthy people across ages. Sample-barcoded 5' priming and a J-beta primer mix drove a second PCR of roughly 6 to 12 cycles. TCRdb reprocessed the 5' RACE reads with MiXCR, giving one entry per CDR3 protein. The table lists some 1.5 million distinct CDR3 sequences, roughly 27% of them singletons. Input material: blood. These receptors were obtained from a woman aged 25 to 45 in good health.

Here the CDR3 reads CSATMSGNYGYTF. The CDR3 region has the DNA TGCAGTGCTACCATGAGCGGGAACTATGGCTACACCTTC. The chain couples TRBV20-1 to TRBJ1-2; D unresolved. Trimming took off 4 bases at V and 2 bases at J, with 11 bases between the two ends. This CDR3 region has 13 residues. CDR1 and CDR2 (germline): DFQATT, SNEGSKA (reference sequence).

Of note for this clonotype: A read error may produce the germline difference seen at one junction end. This CDR3 is CASSLGTGGWNF. In DNA form, the CDR3 reads TGTGCCAGCAGTTTGGGGACAGGGGGCTGGAACTTC. The chain couples TRBV12-3 or TRBV12-4 to TRBJ2-4; TRBD1 agrees at 12 bases. This CDR3 region has 12 residues.